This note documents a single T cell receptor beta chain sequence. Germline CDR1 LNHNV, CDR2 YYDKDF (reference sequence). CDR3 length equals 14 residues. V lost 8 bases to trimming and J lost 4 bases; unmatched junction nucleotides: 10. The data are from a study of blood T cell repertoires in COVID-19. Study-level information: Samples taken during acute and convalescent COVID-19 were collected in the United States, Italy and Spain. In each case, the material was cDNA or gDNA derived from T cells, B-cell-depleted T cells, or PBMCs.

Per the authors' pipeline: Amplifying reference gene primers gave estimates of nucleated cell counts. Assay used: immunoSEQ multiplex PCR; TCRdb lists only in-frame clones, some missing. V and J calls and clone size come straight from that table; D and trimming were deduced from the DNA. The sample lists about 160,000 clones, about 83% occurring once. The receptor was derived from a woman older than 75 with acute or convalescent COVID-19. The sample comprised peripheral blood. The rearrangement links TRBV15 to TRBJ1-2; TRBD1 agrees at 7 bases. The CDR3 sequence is CATSRTGQFYGYTF. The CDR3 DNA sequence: TGTGCCACCTCCAGGACAGGCCAATTCTATGGCTACACCTTC.